The 9 T cell receptor beta chains below were found in one sample sequenced in a study of T cell repertoires in cytomegalovirus infection. TCRdb analysed the reads with MiXCR anew, one entry per CDR3 protein. The sample carries about 360,000 distinct CDR3 sequences, 15% to 20% recorded once. The sample consisted of PBMCs. The receptors were sampled from a human donor in good health (CMV status not recorded). Some clones in this sample may be carry-over from other donors' samples.

At least ten counts were recorded for this clonotype. The rearrangement uses TRBV7-2 and TRBJ2-7; D not certain. Deletions cut 1 base from V and 3 bases from J, with 1 base between. This CDR3 contains 11 residues. The germline V gene encodes CDR1 SGHTA and CDR2 FQGNSA. Here the CDR3 reads CASSLVYEQYF. The CDR3 bases are TGTGCCAGCAGCTTAGTCTACGAGCAGTACTTC.

This clonotype has more than one count but fewer than ten. The J gene is TRBJ1-1, the V gene TRBV2; TRBD1 agrees at 7 bases. The CDR3 spans 14 residues. Germline lookup yields CDR1 SNHLY and CDR2 FYNNEI. The trim removed 8 bases at V and 4 bases at J, leaving 10 bases unmatched. This chain's CDR3 is CASSKGAMGTEAFF. CDR3 DNA: TGTGCCAGCTCCAAGGGGGCGATGGGCACTGAAGCTTTCTTT.

Many counts were recorded for this clonotype. V is TRBV28 and J is TRBJ1-2; no firm D call. Trimming stripped 5 bases from V and 0 bases from J, with 22 bases between. This CDR3 has 18 residues. Germline loops: CDR1 MDHEN, CDR2 SYDVKM. CDR3 sequence reads: CASSKDTTSTLTNYGYTF. The CDR3 DNA follows: TGTGCCAGCAGTAAGGATACTACCTCGACCCTGACTAACTATGGCTACACCTTC.

This clonotype was recorded many times. The J gene is TRBJ1-2, the V gene TRBV7-2, with TRBD1 matching over 9 bases. From germline, CDR1 is SGHTA and CDR2 FQGNSA. Trimming took 5 bases from V and 4 from J; bases not matched to a gene: 14. The CDR3 has 17 residues. The CDR3: CASSPKNSGTGTYGYTF. As DNA, the CDR3 is TGTGCCAGCAGCCCAAAAAATTCCGGGACAGGGACCTATGGCTACACCTTC.

This clonotype was detected a few times. CDR3 residues: CAIMGLAGFEQYF. CDR3 coding DNA: TGTGCCATCATGGGACTAGCCGGGTTCGAGCAGTACTTC. The chain has TRBV10-3 and TRBJ2-7; 9 bases are shared with TRBD2. Losses at the gene ends were 7 bases for V and 6 bases for J; bases not matched to a gene: 7. The CDR3 has 13 amino acids. From germline, CDR1 is ENHRY and CDR2 SYGVKD.

This clonotype showed up just a few times. V and J are TRBV5-6 and TRBJ2-5; D is unresolved. CDR1 and CDR2 (germline): SGHDT, YYEEEE. V was shortened by 2 bases and J by 3 bases, with 14 bases between the two germline ends. The CDR3 has 15 amino acids. CDR3 sequence (DNA): TGTGCCAGCAGCTTCGTCAGGAATTATGAAGAGACCCAGTACTTC. Encoded protein: CASSFVRNYEETQYF.

This clonotype was detected ten times or more. V is TRBV20-1 and J is TRBJ1-2; unclear D gene. Trimming took off 0 bases at V and 5 bases at J, with 7 bases between the two ends. CDR1 and CDR2 (germline): DFQATT, SNEGSKA (reference sequence). The CDR3 runs 12 residues. Here the CDR3 reads CSARDRTYGYTF. For the CDR3, the DNA is TGCAGTGCTAGAGATCGCACTTATGGCTACACCTTC.

In this sample, this clonotype turned up many times. One end of the junction does not line up with germline, which may come from a read error. The chain employs TRBV11-2 and TRBJ2-7; D possibly corresponds to TRBD2 (6 bases). Germline V gene lookup returns CDR1 SGHAT and CDR2 FQNNGV. This CDR3 comprises 15 residues. CDR3 in amino acids: CASSLEVGGRYEQYF. DNA of the CDR3: TGTGCCAGCAGCCTAGAGGTGGGAGGCCGGTACGAGCAGTACTTC.

This chain uses TRBV7-6 with TRBJ2-5, with D possibly being TRBD2 (6 bases). The germline gives CDR1 SGHVS, CDR2 FNYEAQ. The CDR3 contains 14 residues. Trimming left V 5 bases short and J 3 bases short, with 13 bases between. CDR3 sequence: CASSDTGVKETQYF. CDR3 bases: TGTGCCAGCAGCGATACGGGGGTGAAAGAGACCCAGTACTTC.